Presented here are 23 T cell receptor beta chains from one specimen sequenced in a study of tumor-infiltrating lymphocytes in primary liver carcinoma. The authors made TCR beta cDNA from 450 to 600 ng total RNA with a constant-region primer. Construction of TCR beta libraries relied on three successive nested multiplex PCR rounds employing slightly modified ARM-PCR. Researchers ran the first two PCR rounds for roughly 11 cycles each with TRBV1-TRBV30 forward primers and a C-beta reverse primer. TCRdb ran MiXCR on the multiplex PCR reads and lists one entry per CDR3 protein. The sample lists fewer than 150,000 distinct CDR3 sequences; around 62% were seen once. Scientists recovered RNA and DNA together from roughly 21-30 mg of unsorted bulk tissue. The sequencing input was liver tumor tissue from sampling region 1. Documented subset: tumor region T1, superior pole. The source of these receptors is a woman in her fifties or sixties with primary liver carcinoma and hepatitis B virus infection.

The CDR3 sequence: CASSLDGSPPYNEQFF. CDR3 nucleotide sequence: TGCGCCAGCAGCTTGGACGGGAGTCCCCCCTACAATGAGCAGTTCTTC. V gene TRBV5-1 combines with J gene TRBJ2-1; perhaps TRBD2 as D (6 bases). Trimming stripped 0 bases from V and 2 bases from J, with 12 bases between. Per the germline V gene, CDR1 is SGHRS and CDR2 is YFSETQ. The CDR3 is 16 residues long.

The chain couples TRBV11-2 to TRBJ2-3; D ambiguous. This CDR3 has 11 residues. V lost 11 bases, J lost 6 bases, and 12 bases lay in between. Germline CDR1 reads SGHAT; CDR2 reads FQNNGV. DNA of the CDR3: TGTGCCTACAGCTTTGGGGATACGCAGTATTTT. As protein: CAYSFGDTQYF. Variable domain in full (rest from reference TRBV11-2 and TRBJ2-3): EAGVAQSPRYKIIEKRQSVAFWCNPISGHATLYWYQQILGQGPKLLIQFQNNGVVDDSQLPKDRFSAERLKGVDSTLKIQPAKLEDSAVYLCAYSFGDTQYFGPGTRLTVL.

The genes are TRBV12-3 or TRBV12-4 and TRBJ2-6, with 8 bases that match TRBD1. The CDR3 contains 19 residues. Germline trimming cut 9 bases from V and 1 base from J; bases unmatched to any gene: 17. CDR3 nucleotides: TGTGCCAGAAGCACCCGGCGGGACAGGTTATTATCTGGGGCCAACGTCCTGACTTTC. Protein: CARSTRRDRLLSGANVLTF.

Comment on this clonotype: This may be a read error: a much more frequent sequence differs by one nucleotide. The chain combines TRBV6-5 with TRBJ2-4, with 8 bases aligning to TRBD2. The CDR3 has 14 residues. Germline V gives CDR1 MNHEY, CDR2 SVGAGI. As DNA, the CDR3 is TGTGCCAGCCGGGTCGGGAGGGCCAAAAACACTCAGTACTTC. As protein: CASRVGRAKNTQYF.

This clonotype was detected only once. The rearrangement uses TRBV10-3 and TRBJ1-5; unclear D gene. The CDR3 runs to 12 residues. CDR1 is ENHRY, CDR2 SYGVKD, per germline. The V end was cut by 5 bases, the J end by 0 bases, with 2 bases between. The CDR3 sequence: CAISPSNQPQHF. CDR3 DNA sequence: TGTGCCATCAGTCCTAGCAATCAGCCCCAGCATTTT.

In regard to this clonotype: This could be a read error, since a much larger clone is one nucleotide away. Since no conserved phenylalanine or tryptophan closes the CDR3, a read error is the likely cause. The chain is built from TRBV4-1 and TRBJ2-5, with a weak D call TRBD2 (5 bases). The ends were cut back, 0 bases at V and 5 bases at J, with 13 bases in the middle. The CDR3 is made up of 15 amino acids. CDR1 and CDR2 from the germline V gene are MGHRA and YSYEKL. The CDR3 DNA follows: TGCGCCAGCAGCCAAGATCGAAGAGGGCGGGAGACCCAGTACATC. Protein sequence: CASSQDRRGRETQYI.

Many counts were recorded for this clonotype. The chain employs TRBV12-3 or TRBV12-4 and TRBJ1-1, with 7 bases aligning to TRBD1. The trim removed 1 base at V and 2 bases at J, leaving 4 bases unmatched. The CDR3 runs 15 residues. In nucleotides, the CDR3 is TGTGCCAGCAGTTTAGGTGACAGGGCAAACACTGAAGCTTTCTTT. It translates to CASSLGDRANTEAFF.

On this clonotype itself: It may be a read error: a sequence one base away is much more abundant. The chain couples TRBV29-1 to TRBJ1-1; D is unclear. There are 12 residues in the CDR3. The germline gives CDR1 SQVTM, CDR2 ANQGSEA. CDR3 in amino acids: CSVTMRRSEALF. Written as DNA, the CDR3 is TGCAGCGTGACGATGAGGAGGTCTGAAGCTTTATTT.

A remark on this clonotype: One junction end does not reproduce the germline sequence, and a read error may be involved. The rearrangement uses TRBV11-2 and TRBJ2-3, with 8 bases matching TRBD2. Looked up from germline, CDR1 is SGHAT and CDR2 is FQNNGV. The CDR3 spans 21 residues. CDR3 bases: TGTGCCAACAGCTTTGAGGATTTGGGACTAGAATTCTGGGTAGGCACAGATACGCAGTGTTTT. It specifies CANSFEDLGLEFWVGTDTQCF. Drawing the rest from reference TRBV11-2 and TRBJ2-3, the complete variable domain is EAGVAQSPRYKIIEKRQSVAFWCNPISGHATLYWYQQILGQGPKLLIQFQNNGVVDDSQLPKDRFSAERLKGVDSTLKIQPAKLEDSAVYLCANSFEDLGLEFWVGTDTQCFGPGTRLTVL.

This clonotype came up many times. CDR3 in amino acids: CSVIGLSDTQYF. In DNA, the CDR3 is TGCAGCGTCATCGGTTTATCAGATACGCAGTATTTT. The chain has TRBV29-1 and TRBJ2-3; D is undetermined. With 6 bases removed from V and 4 bases from J, the gap between germline ends came to 11 bases. The germline gives CDR1 SQVTM, CDR2 ANQGSEA. There are 12 residues in the CDR3.

About this clonotype: Without the conserved terminal phenylalanine or tryptophan, this CDR3 likely stems from a read error. This chain links TRBV4-1 with TRBJ2-1, with D perhaps TRBD1 (7 bases). Germline V gene sequence: CDR1 MGHRA, CDR2 YSYEKL. CDR3 size: 17 residues. Here the CDR3 DNA reads TGCGCCGGCAGCCAAGTTTACTATCAGGGGGGACGCGATGAGCAGTTCCTC. Translated: CAGSQVYYQGGRDEQFL.

J is TRBJ2-1 and V is TRBV29-1; the D is unclear. This CDR3 spans 12 amino acids. V was clipped by 5 bases and J by 5 bases, with 10 bases between them. Germline V gives CDR1 SQVTM, CDR2 ANQGSEA. The CDR3 loop is CSVTVLNNEQFF. CDR3 bases: TGCAGCGTTACGGTGCTCAACAATGAGCAGTTCTTC.

About this clonotype: Given a much more abundant clone one base away, this may be a read error. Since the CDR3 does not end with the conserved phenylalanine or tryptophan, this likely comes from a read error. J is TRBJ2-1 and V is TRBV5-1; 10 bases match TRBD2. There are 15 residues in the CDR3. Germline loops: CDR1 SGHRS, CDR2 YFSETQ. V lost 5 bases to trimming and J lost 5 bases; unmatched junction nucleotides: 7. The CDR3 DNA sequence: TGCGCCAGCAGATGGATAGCGGGAGGTAACAATGAGCAGTTCTAC. It encodes CASRWIAGGNNEQFY.

The chain links TRBV6-5 to TRBJ2-7, with D perhaps TRBD1 (6 bases). Germline V lookup: CDR1 MNHEY, CDR2 SVGAGI. V lost 10 bases, J lost 2 bases, and 24 bases lay in between. The CDR3 totals 16 residues. The CDR3 nucleotides are TGTGCCACCCGGGTCGAACCGACAGGTCCCACCTACGAGCAGTACTTC. It yields the protein CATRVEPTGPTYEQYF.

CDR3 bases: TGTGCCAGCAGCCTATCCAGCATCGGCAATGAGCAGTTCTTC. Amino acids: CASSLSSIGNEQFF. The chain has TRBV11-2 and TRBJ2-1; no clear D. This CDR3 has 14 amino acids. Germline-derived CDR1 and CDR2 are SGHAT and FQNNGV. V was cut by 5 bases and J by 6 bases, with 14 bases left in between.

Many counts were recorded for this clonotype. This sequence joins TRBV6-2 or TRBV6-3 and TRBJ1-5, with no clear D. V lost 7 bases and J 2 bases, leaving 15 bases between the germline ends. The CDR3 sequence is 15 residues long. The germline V gene has CDR1 MNHEY and CDR2 SVGEGT. The CDR3 nucleotides read TGTGCCAGCACCACAGCCGCGTCGGGCAATCAGCCCCAGCATTTT. As protein: CASTTAASGNQPQHF.

This clonotype was observed a single time. This may be a read error, as it is one base from a much larger clone. This sequence joins TRBV28 and TRBJ1-2, with TRBD1 matching 7 bases. This CDR3 comprises 14 residues. The germline gives CDR1 MDHEN, CDR2 SYDVKM. The CDR3 region is CASRPSPVAGTVVF. The CDR3 nucleotides read TGTGCCAGCAGACCATCACCGGTCGCCGGGACAGTCGTCTTC.

A word on this clonotype: The CDR3 does not end in the conserved phenylalanine or tryptophan, so this is likely a read error. The V and J genes are TRBV11-3 and TRBJ2-1; a possible D gene is TRBD2 (5 bases). Looked up from germline, CDR1 is SGHNT and CDR2 is YENEEA. Trimming shortened V by 1 base and J by 9 bases, and 16 bases separated the two germline ends. The CDR3 is made up of 15 amino acids. The CDR3 nucleotides read TGTGCCAGCAGCTTAGGAACTATCGGGAAGCTTGAGCAGTTCATT. It translates to CASSLGTIGKLEQFI.

This clonotype has ten or more counts. The chain has TRBV10-2 and TRBJ2-2, with D hard to call. The V end was cut by 3 bases, the J end by 4 bases, with 6 bases between. CDR1 and CDR2 from the germline V gene are WSHSY and SAAADI. This CDR3 has 13 residues. CDR3 protein: CASSDRTTGELFF. DNA for the CDR3: TGCGCCAGCAGTGACCGTACCACCGGGGAGCTGTTTTTT.

With respect to this clonotype: The CDR3 ends on some other residue instead of the conserved phenylalanine or tryptophan, so this is likely a read error. The gene calls are TRBV7-9 and TRBJ2-3; D call uncertain. The DNA matches TRBJ1-5 better at its end, which makes the J call doubtful. This CDR3 spans 15 amino acids. Germline-derived CDR1 and CDR2 are SEHNR and FQNEAQ (reference sequence). DNA of the CDR3: TGTGCCAGCAGCCCCCGGGGTACATACACAGATACGCAGCATTAT. The encoded protein is CASSPRGTYTDTQHY.

As concerns this clonotype: One junction end does not reproduce the germline sequence, and a read error may be involved. The rearrangement joins TRBV30 to TRBJ2-1; weak D call: TRBD1 (5 bases). The length of the CDR3 is 14 residues. Looked up from germline, CDR1 is GTSNPN and CDR2 is SVGIG (reference sequence). The CDR3 nucleotides read TGTGCCTGGAGTTGGGGCCTTTCAACGGATGAGCAATTCTTC. Its translation: CAWSWGLSTDEQFF.

The chain joins TRBV11-3 to TRBJ1-1; D unresolved. The V end was cut by 4 bases, the J end by 5 bases, with 11 bases between. Germline V gives CDR1 SGHNT, CDR2 YENEEA. The CDR3 consists of 13 residues. The CDR3 reads CASSYDEGTEAFF. The CDR3 coding sequence is TGTGCCAGCAGCTATGACGAGGGTACTGAAGCTTTCTTT.

Points on this clonotype: The CDR3 does not end in the conserved phenylalanine or tryptophan, so this is likely a read error. The chain has TRBV7-9 and TRBJ2-1; D gene unclear. CDR1 is SEHNR and CDR2 is FQNEAQ in the germline V gene (reference sequence). The V end lost 11 bases, the J end lost 2 bases, and 22 bases lay between the germline ends. The CDR3 has 16 amino acids. The CDR3, as DNA: TGTGCCCGCTCCGGGTTGAGTCTAGTCCCCTACAATGAGCAGTTCATC. Translated: CARSGLSLVPYNEQFI.